Each of the 5 T cell receptor beta chains below was sequenced from the same sample in a study of breast tumors, draining lymph nodes, adjacent tissues listed by TCRdb under 2016. The receptor library was made with multiplex PCR. Data came from an Illumina HiSeq 2000. TCRdb cleaned the public reads at Q25 with fastp, built clones with MiXCR and kept in-frame beta chains. Rows with a matching CDR3 protein are joined into one entry that keeps the most common DNA and genes. The sample table contains 200,000 or so distinct CDR3 sequences; only one count was recorded for 30% to 40% of them. Over 4% of the sample lies in the top ten. Lymph node samples were obtained from the axillary draining lymph nodes of breast cancer patients. The specimen was axillary lymph node tissue. These receptor sequences come from a female donor with breast cancer. Some clones in this sample may be carry-over from other donors' samples.

This clonotype appeared once. This CDR3 is missing its conserved last phenylalanine or tryptophan, likely due to a read error. This chain uses TRBV7-2 with TRBJ2-5; 7 bases fit TRBD2. J was trimmed by 1 base and V by 3 bases; bases with no gene match: 2. The CDR3 loop spans 14 amino acids. Per the germline V gene, CDR1 is SGHTA and CDR2 is FQGNSA. The CDR3: CASSFQRGQETQYR. In nucleotides, the CDR3 is TGTGCCAGCAGCTTTCAGCGGGGCCAAGAGACCCAGTACCGC.

The rearrangement uses TRBV2 and TRBJ1-6; TRBD1 agrees at 7 bases. Looked up from germline, CDR1 is SNHLY and CDR2 is FYNNEI. The trim removed 1 base at V and 8 bases at J, leaving 8 bases unmatched. The CDR3 covers 16 residues. The CDR3 reads CASSEEGRGVDSPLHF. The DNA of the CDR3 is TGTGCCAGCAGTGAAGAGGGCAGGGGGGTGGATTCACCCCTCCACTTT.

Ten or more counts support this clonotype. This chain connects TRBV6-5 to TRBJ1-2; D remains unclear. The CDR3 runs 15 residues. Germline assignment: CDR1 MNHEY and CDR2 SVGAGI. Trimming cost V 0 bases and J 3 bases, with 11 bases left between them. The CDR3 reads CASSYSLGRHYGYTF. The CDR3 nucleotides are TGTGCCAGCAGTTACTCGCTAGGACGGCACTATGGCTACACCTTC.

The V and J genes are TRBV25-1 and TRBJ2-5; the D is unclear. The CDR3 consists of 15 residues. V lost 4 bases, J lost 5 bases, and 17 bases lay in between. The germline V gene encodes CDR1 MGHDK and CDR2 SYGVNS. For the CDR3, the DNA is TGTGCCAGCAGTGCTCCGGGCGTGGTGTTGGAGACCCAGTACTTC. Its translation is CASSAPGVVLETQYF.

Only one count was recorded for this clonotype. Since a much larger clone is just one base distant, this may be a read error. V and J are TRBV11-2 and TRBJ2-1; D may match TRBD1 or TRBD2 (6 bases each). This CDR3 spans 12 amino acids. The germline CDR1 and CDR2 sequences are SGHAT and FQNNGV. The V and J ends lost 3 bases and 12 bases respectively, with 12 bases between them. The CDR3 spells CASSLSGAAQFF. Here the CDR3 DNA reads TGTGCCAGCAGCTTGTCGGGGGCTGCGCAGTTCTTC. Full variable domain (remainder filled in from reference TRBV11-2 and TRBJ2-1): EAGVAQSPRYKIIEKRQSVAFWCNPISGHATLYWYQQILGQGPKLLIQFQNNGVVDDSQLPKDRFSAERLKGVDSTLKIQPAKLEDSAVYLCASSLSGAAQFFGPGTRLTVL.